A single sample gave rise to the 11 T cell receptor beta chains below, sequenced in a study of cytomegalovirus exposure and HLA in healthy donors (dated by TCRdb to about 2017). Library generation was performed with the immunoSEQ multiplex PCR assay. For the multiplex PCR, a mixture combining 60 forward primers for TCR Vbeta segments and 13 reverse primers for TCR Jbeta segments was used. Held by TCRdb, this immuneACCESS table contains in-frame sequences only and omits some clones. Under half of the omission traces to an unresolved V gene where checked; the cause of the rest is unknown. The sample records about 130,000 clones, 8.5% of which are singletons. 5% to 7% of the sample belongs to the ten largest clones. The sample consisted of PBMCs. These receptors all stem from a middle-aged man in good health and CMV-seronegative.

This CDR3 is CASSQKRENTEAFF. The DNA for the CDR3 is TGTGCCAGCAGTCAAAAACGGGAGAACACTGAAGCTTTCTTT. This chain uses TRBV6-6 with TRBJ1-1; D is ambiguous. Per the germline V gene, CDR1 is MNHNY and CDR2 is SVGAGI (reference sequence). Deletions cut 5 bases from V and 1 base from J, with 11 bases between. The CDR3 is 14 amino acids.

The V and J genes are TRBV6-4 and TRBJ1-2, with D hard to call. Per the germline V gene, CDR1 is MRHNA and CDR2 is SNTAGT. This CDR3 is built from 11 residues. V was pared by 6 bases and J by 5 bases, with 7 bases between. CDR3 in DNA: TGTGCCAGCAGACCAGTTTATGGCTACACCTTC. It encodes CASRPVYGYTF.

V gene TRBV5-4 combines with J gene TRBJ2-3, with 8 nucleotides matching TRBD1. Unmatched junction bases numbered 2, after V lost 4 bases and J lost 4 bases. This CDR3 is 13 amino acids long. The germline V gene has CDR1 SGHNT and CDR2 YYREEE (reference sequence). Here the CDR3 reads CASSPQGADTQYF. CDR3 nucleotides: TGTGCCAGCAGCCCACAGGGGGCAGATACGCAGTATTTT.

The genes are TRBV19 and TRBJ2-4; 7 positions agree with TRBD1. CDR1 and CDR2 from the germline V gene are LNHDA and SQIVND (reference sequence). The CDR3 extends over 19 amino acids. V gave up 0 bases and J gave up 1 base; unmatched junction bases: 12. The CDR3 DNA reads TGTGCCAGTAGTATAGACCACAGGGGTGTCTCCCTGGCCAAAAACATTCAGTACTTC. Protein: CASSIDHRGVSLAKNIQYF.

V and J are TRBV19 and TRBJ2-7; perhaps TRBD2 as D (5 bases). Trimming left V 4 bases short and J 5 bases short, with 15 bases between. The V gene's germline CDR1 is LNHDA and CDR2 SQIVND (reference sequence). CDR3 length: 14 residues. CDR3 loop: CASSTPGGGNEQYF. In nucleotides, the CDR3 is TGTGCCAGTAGTACCCCCGGAGGTGGGAACGAGCAGTACTTC.

The genes are TRBV7-8 and TRBJ1-1; no clear D gene. V shed 5 bases and J shed 11 bases, with 15 bases lying between them. The CDR3 sequence is 12 residues long. The germline gives CDR1 SGHVS, CDR2 FQNEAQ. CDR3 bases: TGTGCCAGCAGCATAGGCTCCAACTGGGCTTTCTTT. Its translation: CASSIGSNWAFF.

For this clone: Distinct nucleotide sequences in the sample also encode this CDR3. The J gene is TRBJ1-3, the V gene TRBV15; D is possibly TRBD1 (5 bases). This CDR3 has 16 residues. V gave up 0 bases and J gave up 1 base, with 10 bases separating them. The germline V gene encodes CDR1 LNHNV and CDR2 YYDKDF (reference sequence). CDR3 loop: CATSRDRGASGNTIYF. The CDR3 DNA reads as TGTGCCACCAGCAGAGATCGCGGGGCGTCTGGAAACACCATATATTTT.

This clone was detected only a few times. The chain is built from TRBV18 and TRBJ1-1, with a possible D match to TRBD1 (6 bases). Germline CDR1 KGHSH, CDR2 LQKENI. Between the trimmed V and J ends, which lost 4 bases and 2 bases, there was a span of 11 bases. The CDR3 covers 14 residues. Here the CDR3 DNA reads TGTGCCAGCTCACTTACAGGGTTTAACACTGAAGCTTTCTTT. Translation: CASSLTGFNTEAFF. The variable domain in full, with the rest retrieved from reference TRBV18 and TRBJ1-1, is NAGVMQNPRHLVRRRGQEARLRCSPMKGHSHVYWYRQLPEEGLKFMVYLQKENIIDESGMPKERFSAEFPKEGPSILRIQQVVRGDSAAYFCASSLTGFNTEAFFGQGTRLTVV.

V is TRBV20-1 and J is TRBJ2-5; D call uncertain. V lost 7 bases to trimming and J lost 5 bases, with 11 bases between them. This CDR3 region has 11 residues. The germline CDR1 and CDR2 sequences are DFQATT and SNEGSKA (reference sequence). CDR3 region: CSVRRRETQYF. The CDR3 DNA sequence: TGCAGTGTCCGGAGACGGGAGACCCAGTACTTC.

The chain uses TRBV19 and TRBJ1-6; TRBD1 aligns across 9 bases. Per the germline V gene, CDR1 is LNHDA and CDR2 is SQIVND (reference sequence). The trim removed 9 bases at V and 9 bases at J, leaving 12 bases unmatched. CDR3 length: 15 amino acids. In nucleotides, the CDR3 is TGTGCCAGCGCCGCGGACAGGGGAGGGATTTCACCCCTCCACTTT. Its protein product is CASAADRGGISPLHF.

In its sample, this clone was seen a few times. The chain employs TRBV7-8 and TRBJ2-2; tentative D call: TRBD2 (6 bases). The CDR3 runs 16 residues. V was clipped by 1 base and J by 0 bases, with 9 bases between them. Germline V gene sequence: CDR1 SGHVS, CDR2 FQNEAQ. The CDR3, as DNA: TGTGCCAGCAGCTTAGGACTAGGGACGAACACCGGGGAGCTGTTTTTT. It translates to CASSLGLGTNTGELFF.